This TCR beta chain was recorded in a study of metastatic and nonmetastatic thyroid tumors. Study at large: Repertoire data that came from the blood and tumor or nodule tissue of malignant and benign thyroid patients were compared.

Study-wide results and caveats: For both blood and tumor, malignant thyroid tumors reportedly showed significantly higher TCR beta diversity than benign nodules did.

CDR1 and CDR2 from the germline V gene are KGHSH and LQKENI. V was shortened by 2 bases and J by 4 bases, with 3 bases between the two germline ends. This CDR3 region has 11 residues. Original data processing: CDR3 was compared across clinicopathological groups, and the resulting differences were used to build a distant-metastasis classifier for papillary thyroid cancer. TCRdb recomputed clones from the PCR reads via MiXCR. TCRdb assigned the V and J calls; the authors' analysis was not used. The table includes about 27,000 clones, roughly 25% detected once. Patients underwent thyroid surgery, and none had received any treatment before it. A remark on this clone: Its specificity is not known.

The source material was blood. The sequence came from a female donor with papillary thyroid cancer or a benign thyroid nodule (not recorded which). Some clones in this sample may be carry-over from other donors' samples. The chain links TRBV18 to TRBJ2-7; D gene uncertain. The CDR3 spells CASSPDYEQYF. CDR3 bases: TGTGCCAGCTCACCAGATTACGAGCAGTACTTC.